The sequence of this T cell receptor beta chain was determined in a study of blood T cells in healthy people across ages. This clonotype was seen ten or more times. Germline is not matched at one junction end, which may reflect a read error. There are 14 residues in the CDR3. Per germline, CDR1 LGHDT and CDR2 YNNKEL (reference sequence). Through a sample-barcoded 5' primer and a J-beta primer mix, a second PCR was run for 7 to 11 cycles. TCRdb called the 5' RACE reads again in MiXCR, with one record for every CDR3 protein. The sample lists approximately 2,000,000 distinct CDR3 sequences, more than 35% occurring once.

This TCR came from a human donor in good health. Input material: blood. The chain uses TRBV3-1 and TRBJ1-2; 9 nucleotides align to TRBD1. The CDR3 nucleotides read TGCGCCAGCAGCCAAGGGACAGGGTCCTATGGCTACACCTTC. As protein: CASSQGTGSYGYTF.